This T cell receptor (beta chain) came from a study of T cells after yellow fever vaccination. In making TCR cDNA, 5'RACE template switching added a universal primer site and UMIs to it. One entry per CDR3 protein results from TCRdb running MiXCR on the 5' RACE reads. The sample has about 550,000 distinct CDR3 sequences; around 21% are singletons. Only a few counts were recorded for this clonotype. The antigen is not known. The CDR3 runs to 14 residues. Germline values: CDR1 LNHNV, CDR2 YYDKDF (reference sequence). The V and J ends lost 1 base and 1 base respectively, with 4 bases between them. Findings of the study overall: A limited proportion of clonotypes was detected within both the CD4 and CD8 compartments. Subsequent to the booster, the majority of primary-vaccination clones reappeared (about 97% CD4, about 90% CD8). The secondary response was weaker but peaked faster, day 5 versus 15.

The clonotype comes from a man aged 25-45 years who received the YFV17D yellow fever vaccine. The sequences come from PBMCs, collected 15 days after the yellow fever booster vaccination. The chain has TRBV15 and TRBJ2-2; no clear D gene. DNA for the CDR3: TGTGCCACCAGCAGAGGCCAGAACACCGGGGAGCTGTTTTTT. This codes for CATSRGQNTGELFF. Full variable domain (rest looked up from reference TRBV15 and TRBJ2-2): DAMVIQNPRYQVTQFGKPVTLSCSQTLNHNVMYWYQQKSSQAPKLLFHYYDKDFNNEADTPDNFQSRRPNTSFCFLDIRSPGLGDTAMYLCATSRGQNTGELFFGEGSRLTVL.